This record concerns one T cell receptor beta chain sequence. TCRdb called the 5' RACE reads again in MiXCR, with one record for every CDR3 protein. This table has a few hundred thousand distinct CDR3 sequences, 15% to 20% appearing once. The data stem from a study of T cells after yellow fever vaccination. Trimming cost V 3 bases and J 2 bases; bases outside gene matches: 8. CDR3 length equals 15 residues. Germline V lookup: CDR1 SGHKS, CDR2 YYEKEE (reference sequence). This chain joins TRBV5-5 and TRBJ2-7, with 7 positions matching TRBD1. The receptor was isolated from a man younger than 45 who received the YFV17D yellow fever vaccine. Here the sequenced sample was PBMCs, taken 15 days after the yellow fever booster vaccination. CDR3 in DNA: TGTGCCAGCAGCTACAGCGCCGGGACAGCCTACGAGCAGTACTTC. It specifies CASSYSAGTAYEQYF.